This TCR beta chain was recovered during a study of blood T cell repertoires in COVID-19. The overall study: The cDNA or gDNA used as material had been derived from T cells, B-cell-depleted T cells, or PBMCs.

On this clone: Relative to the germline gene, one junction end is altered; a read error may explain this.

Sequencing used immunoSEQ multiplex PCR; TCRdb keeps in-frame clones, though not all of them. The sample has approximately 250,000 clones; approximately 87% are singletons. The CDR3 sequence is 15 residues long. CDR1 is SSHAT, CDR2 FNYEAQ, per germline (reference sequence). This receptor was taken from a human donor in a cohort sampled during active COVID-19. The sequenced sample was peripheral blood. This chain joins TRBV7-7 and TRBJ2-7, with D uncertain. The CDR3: CASSLAPSSSYEQYF. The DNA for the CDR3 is TGTGCTAGCAGCTTAGCCCCGTCTAGCTCCTACGAGCAGTACTTC.